The present entry profiles one TCR beta chain with its context. This clonotype came up many times. Its antigen is unknown. No much larger clone is present one base from it, and per-base qualities are unavailable. These data are taken from a study of early T cells in non-severe SARS-CoV-2 infection (dated by TCRdb to the early 2020s). In terms of the full investigation: Because TCR sequencing was done on bulk RNA from unsorted whole blood, the alpha and beta chains could not be paired. On the study overall, not on this receptor specifically: VDJdb matching was skewed toward anti-spike CD8 responses, so virus-specific expansions were likely underestimated and private and CD4 specificities were missed.

This was a case-control study nested in a cohort of healthcare workers in London, UK, who had nasopharyngeal swab PCR tests and blood samples taken every week. Between 23 and 31 March 2020, the week of the UK lockdown, healthcare workers were enrolled and then followed up weekly for as long as 16 weeks. The library came from 5' RACE. Sequencing relied on a NextSeq 500. In the TCR library protocol, unique molecular identifiers were attached to individual cDNA molecules to correct for PCR bias and sequencing error. TCR alpha and beta chains were both sequenced, and the abundances of alpha and beta sequences in each sample were closely correlated with each other. The authors processed their data as follows. Decombinator V4 was used to annotate the V gene, J gene and CDR3 of the TCR sequences. Expanded TCRs were defined as changing significantly between any two time points under a Poisson model with p below 0.0001. TCR abundances were normalised to the total number of TCRs sequenced per sample and expressed as counts per million. MAIT TCRs were defined by TRAV1-2 paired with TRAJ12, TRAJ20 or TRAJ33, and iNKT TCRs by TRAV10 paired with TRAJ18. A search of VDJdb, accessed on 1 November 2021, was run for TCRs annotated to CMV, EBV and SARS-CoV-2, with TCRs annotated for multiple antigens excluded. TCRdb itself trimmed the public reads at Q25 with fastp, ran MiXCR and retained productive beta chains. Entries that share a CDR3 protein sequence are merged under the most common genes and DNA. TCRdb's processing, not the study's, gives the V and J calls here. Here the sample has more than 45,000 distinct CDR3 sequences; about an eighth occur a single time. The top ten constitute over 3% of the sample.

The CDR1 and CDR2 encoded by the germline V gene are SNHLY and FYNNEI. The CDR3 starts with the cysteine, ends with the phenylalanine, and has 13 residues. Only the CDR3 DNA stays, 39 bases, in frame from base 1. V is cut by 7 bases and J by 4 bases, and the space between the germline ends is 10 bases. The chain uses TRBV2 and TRBJ2-2; TRBD2 is a weak D gene call, 6 bases matching. This clonotype was sampled from an adult who was a healthcare worker with PCR-confirmed SARS-CoV-2 infection or an uninfected control (not recorded which). The sample taken for sequencing was whole blood. The sequenced DNA is TGTGCCAGCATGACTAGTGGCACCGGGGAGCTGTTTTTT. The resulting protein is CASMTSGTGELFF.